This T cell receptor beta chain was obtained from a study of blood T cell repertoires in COVID-19. A single count supports this clone. Per the study methods: Reference gene primer amplification in the assay estimated nucleated cell counts. Sequencing used immunoSEQ multiplex PCR; TCRdb keeps in-frame clones, though not all of them. Clonal size and the V and J genes are those of that table, whereas D and trimming came from the DNA. The sample includes approximately 300,000 clones, about 89% of them seen just once. Trimming took off 3 bases at V and 0 bases at J, with 6 bases between the two ends. Germline CDR1 and CDR2: SGHAT and FQNNGV. The CDR3 length is 13 residues.

The sequenced sample was PBMCs or T cells enriched from blood (not recorded which). The chain has TRBV11-2 and TRBJ2-7; D remains ambiguous. This TCR came from a man in his sixties who had recovered from COVID-19. The CDR3: CASSFYTSYEQYF. CDR3 bases: TGTGCCAGCAGCTTTTACACCTCCTACGAGCAGTACTTC.